This is a list of T cell receptor beta chains from one sample in a study of blood T cell repertoires in COVID-19. Sequenced by immunoSEQ multiplex PCR; TCRdb stores in-frame clones only, minus some. The sample gives approximately 220,000 clones, about 86% of which show up once; roughly 4.5% is in the top ten. The sequencing sample was made of PBMCs or T cells enriched from blood (not recorded which). Receptors were obtained from a woman aged 30 to 39 who had been exposed to COVID-19. Both conserved end residues are trimmed from each CDR3. Some rows mark clone size as missing; the rest say once, few, many or name a class of expanded clone.

j_call | v_call | clone_size | cdr3_aa
TRBJ1-6 | TRBV24-1 | - | ATSESGPPLH
TRBJ1-1 | TRBV11-3 | - | ASSPRRDPEAF
TRBJ1-5 | TRBV10-3 | - | AISESKTGGRSNQPQH
TRBJ2-5 | TRBV6-2/TRBV6-3 | - | ASSLSNSGSY
TRBJ1-5 | TRBV19 | - | ASSMTGAVSPQH
TRBJ2-4 | TRBV29-1 | - | SAVSLAKNIQY
TRBJ1-3 | TRBV18 | - | ASSPRGASSGNTIY
TRBJ2-2 | TRBV5-1 | - | ASSIAHYHTGELF
TRBJ2-1 | TRBV11-3 | - | ASSLGAVLYNEQF
TRBJ2-1 | TRBV7-6 | - | ASSLGPPGLTYNEQF
TRBJ2-1 | TRBV10-3 | - | ALSGTGENEQF
TRBJ1-1 | TRBV2 | - | ASSPGMNTEAF
TRBJ2-2 | TRBV6-6 | once | ASSSHAGSNTGELF
TRBJ1-1 | TRBV3-1/TRBV3-2 | - | ASSPPGRGGTEAF
TRBJ2-5 | TRBV3-1/TRBV3-2 | - | ASSQEVRQGKTQY
TRBJ1-6 | TRBV30 | - | AWSVQRQGGISYNSPLH
TRBJ2-7 | TRBV10-2 | - | ASSGQGYEQY
TRBJ1-1 | TRBV11-3 | - | ASSRWTGSNTEAF
TRBJ2-1 | TRBV20-1 | - | RGTGGNEQF
TRBJ2-5 | TRBV4-1 | - | ASSQGDTGGLGETQY
TRBJ1-2 | TRBV28 | - | ASILGVEEGYGYT
TRBJ2-1 | TRBV6-5 | - | ASRWTGSSYNEQF
TRBJ1-2 | TRBV19 | - | ASSIRQKANYGYT
TRBJ1-6 | TRBV18 | - | ASSPTWTGGSYNSPLH
TRBJ2-6 | TRBV5-1 | - | ASREAPLSGANVLT
TRBJ1-1 | TRBV5-1 | - | ASSSPGGGWEAF
TRBJ1-4 | TRBV5-5 | - | ASSLSGGTGQPEKLF
TRBJ2-2 | TRBV9 | few | ASSRGQGNTGELF
TRBJ1-1 | TRBV18 | - | ASSPRRSLDRNTEAF
TRBJ1-4 | TRBV27 | - | ASSYRVKAEKLF
TRBJ2-1 | TRBV7-8 | - | ASGPRERGTWQF
TRBJ1-5 | TRBV6-2/TRBV6-3 | - | ASSSRTGRNQPQH
TRBJ2-2 | TRBV2 | - | ASSRGRGAGTGELF
TRBJ1-3 | TRBV6-5 | - | ASSYSPSNTIY
TRBJ2-5 | TRBV7-2 | - | ATGEWGGRGETQY
TRBJ2-5 | TRBV19 | once | ASSKSSRTSEETQY
TRBJ1-2 | TRBV3-1/TRBV3-2 | - | ASSPRQFSNSGYT
TRBJ1-2 | TRBV3-1/TRBV3-2 | - | ASSPHLGQGLFSYT
TRBJ2-3 | TRBV2 | - | ASQASGAASTDTQY
TRBJ1-2 | TRBV19 | - | ASSIFPWTVHHT
TRBJ2-1 | TRBV5-1 | - | ASSLAVSGGAYEQF
TRBJ1-2 | TRBV10-1 | - | ASSPDRDNYGYT
TRBJ1-2 | TRBV19 | - | ASSWAHGGNYGYT
TRBJ1-1 | TRBV10-2 | - | ASSESGTGGNTEAF
TRBJ1-2 | TRBV5-1 | once | ASSLTGDGYGYT
TRBJ2-1 | TRBV19 | - | ASSRGLAGGRSSYNEQF
TRBJ1-3 | TRBV9 | - | ASSTRTGGGGNTIY